Presented here are 31 T cell receptor beta chains from one specimen sequenced in a study of Graves' ophthalmopathy and Graves' hyperthyroidism. The sequenced template was RNA, covering the TCR beta CDR3 region. First-round RT-PCR employed HTBI primers, with a second-round multiplex PCR after it. Each CDR3 protein gets one entry after TCRdb re-called the multiplex PCR reads with MiXCR. The sample shows 620,000 or so distinct CDR3 sequences, about a fifth of them seen only once. The sequencing input was peripheral blood. These receptors were obtained from a woman aged 18-29 years with stable Graves' hyperthyroidism. Some clones in this sample may be carry-over from other donors' samples.

There are many counts of this clonotype. This chain uses TRBV28 with TRBJ1-6; 7 positions agree with TRBD1. Germline trimming cut 6 bases from V and 9 bases from J; bases unmatched to any gene: 20. The CDR3 has 18 residues. The germline V gene encodes CDR1 MDHEN and CDR2 SYDVKM. For the CDR3, the DNA is TGTGCCAGCAGCCCGGGGCTGACAGGGTGGTTTTCCCTTTCACCCCTCCACTTT. This translates into CASSPGLTGWFSLSPLHF.

The sample holds many counts of this clonotype. The chain carries TRBV20-1 and TRBJ1-5, with TRBD1 matching over 7 bases. The CDR3 loop spans 11 amino acids. The V gene end was trimmed by 6 bases and the J gene end by 13 bases; junction bases not matched to a gene: 9. The V gene's germline CDR1 is DFQATT and CDR2 SNEGSKA (reference sequence). DNA of the CDR3: TGCAGTGCCAGGGACAGCGGCCGGCAGCATTTT. This gives the protein CSARDSGRQHF.

The chain employs TRBV4-1 and TRBJ1-5; D perhaps matches TRBD1 (6 bases). The germline gives CDR1 MGHRA, CDR2 YSYEKL. The V end was cut by 6 bases, the J end by 4 bases, with 19 bases between. CDR3 length equals 16 residues. CDR3 sequence reads: CASRSLRGGVNQPQHF. In DNA form, the CDR3 reads TGCGCCAGCAGATCCCTGAGGGGGGGGGTTAATCAGCCCCAGCATTTT.

A note on this clonotype: Given the absence of the conserved phenylalanine or tryptophan at the CDR3 end, a read error is likely. The V and J genes are TRBV7-2 and TRBJ2-5; D ambiguous. CDR3 length: 13 residues. Trimming left V 1 base short and J 9 bases short, with 12 bases between. The V gene's germline CDR1 is SGHTA and CDR2 FQGNSA. CDR3 sequence reads: CASSLGGSESQYY. The CDR3 DNA follows: TGTGCCAGCAGCTTAGGTGGGTCGGAGTCCCAGTACTAC.

V usage is TRBV10-2 and J usage is TRBJ1-2; D perhaps matches TRBD1 (5 bases). Germline V gene data show CDR1 as WSHSY and CDR2 as SAAADI. Trimming took off 6 bases at V and 5 bases at J, with 13 bases between the two ends. This CDR3 contains 13 residues. CDR3 residues: CASRGTTEYGYTF. In DNA form, the CDR3 reads TGCGCCAGCAGGGGGACGACCGAGTATGGCTACACCTTC.

For this clonotype: One junction end does not reproduce the germline sequence, and a read error may be involved. The chain is built from TRBV6-2 or TRBV6-3 and TRBJ2-7; the D gene is possibly TRBD2 (5 bases). The CDR3 runs 16 residues. Germline V gives CDR1 MNHEY, CDR2 SVGEGT. CDR3 nucleotide sequence: TGTGTCAGCAGTTACCCCGGGAACCTCAAAGACTACGAGCAGTACTTC. Protein product: CVSSYPGNLKDYEQYF.

The chain combines TRBV30 with TRBJ2-2; possibly TRBD1 or TRBD2 for D (5 bases each). CDR3 length: 17 amino acids. Trimming took off 0 bases at V and 0 bases at J, with 14 bases between the two ends. In germline, CDR1 is GTSNPN, CDR2 SVGIG (reference sequence). CDR3 bases: TGTGCCTGGAGTGTACGCCCGGGGCGAGCGAACACCGGGGAGCTGTTTTTT. As protein: CAWSVRPGRANTGELFF.

In this sample, this clonotype turned up a few times. V is TRBV12-3 or TRBV12-4 and J is TRBJ1-2; 9 nucleotides match TRBD1. With V trimmed by 4 bases and J by 4 bases, 4 bases remained unmatched. The length of the CDR3 is 14 residues. CDR3 sequence (DNA): TGTGCCAGCAGTTCCGGGGGACAGGGCTATGGCTACACCTTC. As protein: CASSSGGQGYGYTF.

This chain uses TRBV18 with TRBJ2-2, with a weak D call TRBD2 (6 bases). The CDR3 totals 15 residues. CDR1 and CDR2 from the germline V gene are KGHSH and LQKENI. Trimming removed 3 bases from V and 5 bases from J, with 13 bases in between. In DNA form, the CDR3 reads TGTGCCAGCTCACCCCAGGCGGGACGAACCGGGGAGCTGTTTTTT. As protein: CASSPQAGRTGELFF.

The table lists this clonotype with many counts. The chain joins TRBV27 to TRBJ2-4, with D possibly being TRBD1 (7 bases). Trimming removed 0 bases at V and 7 bases at J, with 16 bases between. In germline, CDR1 is MNHEY, CDR2 SMNVEV (reference sequence). The CDR3 covers 16 residues. CDR3 nucleotides: TGTGCCAGCAGTTTATCGCCAGGGGGGAGGCGGAACATTCAGTACTTC. It yields the protein CASSLSPGGRRNIQYF.

Ten or more counts support this clonotype. This chain connects TRBV19 to TRBJ2-7; D ambiguous. There are 15 residues in the CDR3. Trimming took off 5 bases at V and 6 bases at J, with 20 bases between the two ends. Germline CDR1 LNHDA, CDR2 SQIVND (reference sequence). The CDR3 sequence: CASSPYSRPTSEQYF. DNA for the CDR3: TGTGCCAGTAGTCCTTACTCCAGACCCACAAGCGAGCAGTACTTC.

This clonotype showed up many times. The V gene is TRBV9, the J gene TRBJ1-2, with 7 bases identical to TRBD1. The germline CDR1 and CDR2 sequences are SGDLS and YYNGEE. The ends lost 0 bases at V and 3 bases at J; junction bases unmatched: 8. CDR3 size: 16 residues. DNA for the CDR3: TGTGCCAGCAGCGTAGCTCCGGGAAGGGGGCACTATGGCTACACCTTC. Its protein product is CASSVAPGRGHYGYTF.

J is TRBJ2-5 and V is TRBV30; 9 bases are a match to TRBD1. Trimming removed 1 base from V and 2 bases from J; junction bases left unmatched: 2. The length of the CDR3 is 14 residues. Germline V gene sequence: CDR1 GTSNPN, CDR2 SVGIG (reference sequence). DNA of the CDR3: TGTGCCTGGAGTGAAGGGACAGGGCAAGAGACCCAGTACTTC. Its translation: CAWSEGTGQETQYF.

This clonotype came up many times. The chain carries TRBV15 and TRBJ1-2, with D unclear. This CDR3 has 13 residues. Deletions cut 1 base from V and 4 bases from J, with 7 bases between. Germline loops: CDR1 LNHNV, CDR2 YYDKDF (reference sequence). The CDR3 here is CATSRGNIYGYTF. The CDR3 coding sequence is TGTGCCACCAGCAGAGGGAACATCTATGGCTACACCTTC. The complete variable domain, with remaining parts taken from reference TRBV15 and TRBJ1-2, reads DAMVIQNPRYQVTQFGKPVTLSCSQTLNHNVMYWYQQKSSQAPKLLFHYYDKDFNNEADTPDNFQSRRPNTSFCFLDIRSPGLGDTAMYLCATSRGNIYGYTFGSGTRLTVV.

The chain combines TRBV6-1 with TRBJ2-5; 9 nucleotides match TRBD1. With V trimmed by 6 bases and J by 5 bases, 10 bases remained unmatched. This CDR3 is 15 amino acids long. Germline CDR1 MNHNS, CDR2 SASEGT. CDR3 coding DNA: TGTGCCAGCAGCCGATTGACAGGGGGTAGGGAGACCCAGTACTTC. Protein sequence: CASSRLTGGRETQYF.

The V and J genes are TRBV6-1 and TRBJ1-5; D gene ambiguous. The CDR3 has 15 amino acids. The germline V and J ends were trimmed by 3 bases and 0 bases, with 9 bases remaining between them. Looked up from germline, CDR1 is MNHNS and CDR2 is SASEGT. CDR3 DNA sequence: TGTGCCAGCAGTGATCGTCAGTATAGCAATCAGCCCCAGCATTTT. Its protein is CASSDRQYSNQPQHF.

This clonotype came up many times. V and J are TRBV2 and TRBJ1-2; 7 nucleotides line up with TRBD1. The length of the CDR3 is 11 residues. CDR1 and CDR2 (germline): SNHLY, FYNNEI. J gave up 3 bases and V 11 bases, and 3 bases lay outside the gene matches. This CDR3 reads CASRGDYGYTF. The CDR3 DNA reads TGTGCCTCCAGGGGGGACTATGGCTACACCTTC.

This clonotype was counted many times. The chain combines TRBV12-3 or TRBV12-4 with TRBJ2-7, with 9 nucleotides matching TRBD1. The CDR3 has 13 amino acids. V was clipped by 7 bases and J by 5 bases; unmatched bases: 6. CDR3 protein: CASTDRGFDEQYF. The CDR3 nucleotides read TGTGCCAGCACAGACAGGGGGTTCGACGAGCAGTACTTC.

V usage is TRBV6-1 and J usage is TRBJ1-1; D gene uncertain. Between the trimmed V and J ends, which lost 7 bases and 0 bases, there was a span of 12 bases. Germline CDR1 MNHNS, CDR2 SASEGT. The CDR3 spans 14 residues. The CDR3 DNA reads TGTGCCAGCACGGTGGAGGACGTGAACACTGAAGCTTTCTTT. Amino acids: CASTVEDVNTEAFF.

There are many counts of this clonotype. The gene calls are TRBV13 and TRBJ2-7; D could derive from TRBD1 or TRBD2 (5 bases each). V lost 0 bases and J 6 bases, leaving 12 bases between the germline ends. Germline CDR1 and CDR2: PRHDT and FYEKMQ (reference sequence). The CDR3 runs 14 residues. For the CDR3, the DNA is TGTGCCAGCAGCTTAGGACAGGAGAGGGGCGAGCAGTACTTC. Translating it yields CASSLGQERGEQYF.

This clonotype was recorded many times. The chain joins TRBV6-1 to TRBJ2-7; 8 bases align to TRBD2. The CDR3 is 12 amino acids. V lost 10 bases and J lost 7; bases outside the gene matches: 9. Germline CDR1 and CDR2: MNHNS and SASEGT. The CDR3 loop is CAIFGRAGEQYF. DNA of the CDR3: TGTGCCATCTTCGGGAGGGCGGGTGAGCAGTACTTC.

Comments on this clonotype: Its ends do not fully match the called genes, so a read error is possible. The J gene is TRBJ2-7, the V gene TRBV7-2; D gene ambiguous. CDR3 size: 11 residues. The germline V gene has CDR1 SGHTA and CDR2 FQGNSA. Here the CDR3 reads CAISLSNEQYF. The DNA of the CDR3 is TGTGCCATCAGCTTATCCAACGAGCAGTACTTC.

This clonotype was seen many times. V is TRBV20-1 and J is TRBJ2-5; D is possibly TRBD2 (5 bases). This CDR3 is 13 amino acids long. The germline V gene has CDR1 DFQATT and CDR2 SNEGSKA (reference sequence). V lost 6 bases to trimming and J lost 1 base, with 12 bases between them. The CDR3 region has the DNA TGCAGTGCGCCAACTAGGGTCCAAGAGACCCAGTACTTC. Protein: CSAPTRVQETQYF.

This clonotype was counted between two and nine times. The chain is built from TRBV19 and TRBJ2-4; 7 nucleotides match TRBD2. J gave up 0 bases and V 7 bases, and 15 bases lay outside the gene matches. This CDR3 contains 18 residues. Germline V gene data show CDR1 as LNHDA and CDR2 as SQIVND (reference sequence). CDR3 sequence (DNA): TGTGCCAGTACCATGAGGGGAGGGGAGGGGTTAGCCAAAAACATTCAGTACTTC. Protein sequence: CASTMRGGEGLAKNIQYF. Combining the CDR3 with reference TRBV19 and TRBJ2-4 gives the whole variable domain DGGITQSPKYLFRKEGQNVTLSCEQNLNHDAMYWYRQDPGQGLRLIYYSQIVNDFQKGDIAEGYSVSREKKESFPLTVTSAQKNPTAFYLCASTMRGGEGLAKNIQYFGAGTRLSVL.

This clonotype was counted many times. The J gene is TRBJ2-7, the V gene TRBV6-1; 8 bases align to TRBD1. Trimming took 4 bases from V and 4 from J; bases not matched to a gene: 6. There are 14 residues in the CDR3. Germline-derived CDR1 and CDR2 are MNHNS and SASEGT. The CDR3 DNA is TGTGCCAGCAGTGTAGGGGACAGGTTATACGAGCAGTACTTC. Its protein product is CASSVGDRLYEQYF.

The sample holds many counts of this clonotype. The chain couples TRBV12-3 or TRBV12-4 to TRBJ1-3; D may be TRBD1 (6 bases). The CDR3 consists of 15 residues. Trimming removed 1 base at V and 4 bases at J, with 11 bases between. CDR3 nucleotide sequence: TGTGCCAGCAGTTTAGTGGTAGGGACAGGAAACACCATATATTTT. This sequence encodes CASSLVVGTGNTIYF.

This clonotype has at least ten counts. J is TRBJ2-7 and V is TRBV6-1; 7 nucleotides agree with TRBD1. The CDR3 extends over 13 amino acids. With V trimmed by 7 bases and J by 3 bases, 6 bases remained unmatched. Germline lookup yields CDR1 MNHNS and CDR2 SASEGT. This CDR3 reads CASNRQGSYEQYF. For the CDR3, the DNA is TGTGCCAGCAACCGACAGGGAAGCTACGAGCAGTACTTC.

The chain has TRBV20-1 and TRBJ1-2; the D gene is possibly TRBD1 (6 bases). This CDR3 has 11 residues. CDR1 and CDR2 (germline): DFQATT, SNEGSKA (reference sequence). Trimming took 7 bases from V and 5 from J, leaving 11 bases between them. CDR3 residues: CSGGADYGYTF. CDR3 coding DNA: TGCAGTGGGGGGGCAGATTATGGCTACACCTTC.

This clonotype was seen more than once but under ten times. The J gene is TRBJ2-1, the V gene TRBV6-1; TRBD1 aligns across 7 bases. CDR1 and CDR2 (germline): MNHNS, SASEGT. The CDR3 is made up of 16 amino acids. V dropped 3 bases and J dropped 4; count of bases not matched to a gene: 9. The CDR3 loop is CASSDSVDRPYNEQFF. The CDR3 DNA sequence: TGTGCCAGCAGTGACAGTGTGGACAGGCCTTACAATGAGCAGTTCTTC.

To note about this clonotype: At one end, the junction sequence differs from germline, possibly due to a read error. The chain recombines TRBV11-1 with TRBJ2-2, with a weak D call TRBD1 (5 bases). CDR3 size: 16 residues. CDR1 and CDR2 from the germline V gene are SGHAT and FQDESV (reference sequence). This chain's CDR3 is CASSFRTIKDTRELFF. The CDR3 bases are TGTGCCAGCAGTTTCCGGACAATCAAGGACACCCGGGAGCTGTTTTTT.

This clonotype occurred many times. V gene TRBV5-1 combines with J gene TRBJ2-5; D is perhaps TRBD1 (6 bases). The V gene's germline CDR1 is SGHRS and CDR2 YFSETQ. This CDR3 is built from 12 residues. The V end was cut by 8 bases, the J end by 5 bases, with 13 bases between. The CDR3 is CASITGYETQYF. The CDR3 coding sequence is TGCGCCAGTATAACAGGGTACGAGACCCAGTACTTC.